This record covers a single TCR beta chain. This record comes from a study of blood T cell repertoires in COVID-19. In the study's own analysis: How many nucleated cells were present was estimated from reference gene primer amplification. Sequencing used immunoSEQ multiplex PCR; TCRdb keeps in-frame clones, though not all of them. Clonal size and the V and J genes are those of that table, whereas D and trimming came from the DNA. This table holds around 370,000 clones, more than 75% found once. Assignment of participants to cohorts was predicated upon participant-reported clinical history. Unmatched junction bases numbered 11, after V lost 5 bases and J lost 10 bases. CDR3 size: 14 residues. Germline V lookup: CDR1 SGHTA, CDR2 FQGNSA.

V usage is TRBV7-2 and J usage is TRBJ1-1; the match to TRBD1 covers 9 bases. The specimen was PBMCs or T cells enriched from blood (not recorded which). This clonotype was sampled from a woman under 30 who had recovered from COVID-19. CDR3 sequence reads: CASSVTGGGRSAFF. The DNA of the CDR3 is TGTGCCAGCAGCGTTACAGGGGGCGGTCGGTCAGCTTTCTTT.